The subject of this entry is one T cell receptor beta chain. Its specificity is not known. The CDR3 spans 15 residues. Germline V lookup: CDR1 MGHRA, CDR2 YSYEKL. V was pared by 2 bases and J by 5 bases, with 6 bases of the junction left unmatched. The treatment denotes: roughly 18 received Ad26.COV2.S at low or high dose, single or two shots; about five received placebo; per-sample allocation not given. Material that was analyzed had been drawn on day 63 after the first vaccine or placebo injection. The data originate from a study of Ad26.COV2.S vaccination and SARS-CoV-2 variants. The overall study: Donor was in the COV1001 Ad26.COV2.S trial arm.

Study-level points and caveats: Comparability of non-spike TCR breadth was observed across vaccine and placebo recipients. The TCR-based breadth and depth measures might underestimate overall T cell responses.

Assay used: immunoSEQ multiplex PCR; TCRdb lists only in-frame clones, some missing. Among around 450,000 clones listed, nearly 90% were seen once. The gene calls are TRBV4-1 and TRBJ1-1; 9 nucleotides line up with TRBD1. The TCR sequence derives from a person between 18 and 59 years old who received the Ad26.COV2.S COVID-19 vaccine or a placebo. Specimen: peripheral blood, collected in a trial of Ad26.COV2.S vaccine versus placebo. Here the CDR3 DNA reads TGCGCCAGCAGCCAACCCGGGACAGGGAGGACTGAAGCTTTCTTT. Translated: CASSQPGTGRTEAFF.